The 10 T cell receptor beta chains presented below share a single source sample, sequenced in a study of OX40 agonist ivuxolimab in advanced cancers. Assay: immunoSEQ multiplex PCR; the TCRdb copy retains only in-frame clones and omits some. In the table there are about 120,000 clones, 80% to 90% of which are singletons. The specimen was CD4+ or CD8+ T cells sorted from blood, collected in a trial of the OX40 agonist ivuxolimab. These receptors all stem from an adult with an advanced solid tumor such as melanoma, head and neck, liver or kidney cancer.

The V call is TRBV7-2, the J call TRBJ1-1; D is unresolved. This CDR3 contains 14 residues. Germline assignment: CDR1 SGHTA and CDR2 FQGNSA. Trimming stripped 4 bases from V and 7 bases from J, with 16 bases between. The chain's CDR3 is CASSSQAAWGEAFF. DNA for the CDR3: TGTGCCAGCAGCTCCCAAGCGGCGTGGGGTGAAGCTTTCTTT.

Only one count was recorded for this clone. The chain recombines TRBV5-4 with TRBJ2-5, with 7 bases lining up with TRBD1. V dropped 2 bases and J dropped 3; count of bases not matched to a gene: 1. Germline V gene data show CDR1 as SGHNT and CDR2 as YYREEE (reference sequence). This CDR3 has 13 amino acids. CDR3 amino acids: CASSFDREETQYF. DNA for the CDR3: TGTGCCAGCAGCTTCGACAGGGAAGAGACCCAGTACTTC.

The chain uses TRBV29-1 and TRBJ2-7; D call uncertain. CDR3 size: 13 residues. CDR1 is SQVTM, CDR2 ANQGSEA, per germline. V gave up 5 bases and J gave up 0 bases, with 11 bases separating them. The CDR3 is CSVSYSFSYEQYF. The CDR3 coding sequence is TGCAGCGTTTCATATTCGTTCTCCTACGAGCAGTACTTC.

The chain carries TRBV10-3 and TRBJ1-5; D unresolved. Trimming took 0 bases from V and 4 from J, leaving 4 bases between them. Germline CDR1 reads ENHRY; CDR2 reads SYGVKD. This CDR3 contains 13 residues. CDR3 DNA sequence: TGTGCCATCAGTGAGTCTCCAAATCAGCCCCAGCATTTT. Residues: CAISESPNQPQHF.

V gene TRBV7-2 combines with J gene TRBJ2-7; unclear D gene. The CDR3 spans 16 residues. Germline loops: CDR1 SGHTA, CDR2 FQGNSA. The V gene lost 1 base and the J gene lost 0 bases, with 13 bases spanning the gap. CDR3 sequence reads: CASSLGSRGSSYEQYF. CDR3 sequence (DNA): TGTGCCAGCAGCTTAGGTAGCCGCGGAAGCTCCTACGAGCAGTACTTC.

CDR3 bases: TGCGCCAGCAGCCAAATATATGGCGGCCTGGGGACAATATACAATGAGCAGTTCTTC. It encodes CASSQIYGGLGTIYNEQFF. The chain recombines TRBV4-1 with TRBJ2-1; possible D gene TRBD1, 6 bases. Germline V gene sequence: CDR1 MGHRA, CDR2 YSYEKL. V lost 2 bases and J lost 4, with 24 bases in between. CDR3 length equals 19 residues.

CDR3 nucleotides: TGTGCCAGCAGATACAGCGGGGCAGGAGCTTTCTTT. It specifies CASRYSGAGAFF. The genes are TRBV28 and TRBJ1-1, with a tentative D call TRBD1 (5 bases). The CDR3 length is 12 residues. The germline V gene has CDR1 MDHEN and CDR2 SYDVKM. V lost 6 bases to trimming and J lost 10 bases, with 15 bases between them.

The chain recombines TRBV5-7 with TRBJ1-5, with a possible D match to TRBD1 (5 bases). TRBV5-7 is an open reading frame whose function is uncertain. The CDR3 consists of 14 residues. The V gene lost 3 bases and the J gene lost 6 bases, with 13 bases spanning the gap. CDR3 DNA: TGTGCCAGCAGCTCCGGACTGGGGGGTCAGCCCCAGCATTTT. Translated, it gives CASSSGLGGQPQHF.

This chain joins TRBV5-4 and TRBJ1-3; a possible D gene is TRBD1 (5 bases). The V and J ends lost 0 bases and 2 bases respectively, with 9 bases between them. The CDR3 has 15 residues. Germline-derived CDR1 and CDR2 are SGHNT and YYREEE (reference sequence). In nucleotides, the CDR3 is TGTGCCAGCAGCTTGGCCCCAGGGACTGGAAACACCATATATTTT. Protein: CASSLAPGTGNTIYF.

CDR3 sequence (DNA): TGCAGTGCTAGTCCCTACGAGCAGTACTTC. Encoded protein: CSASPYEQYF. The chain couples TRBV20-1 to TRBJ2-7; no firm D call. The CDR3 spans 10 residues. Between the trimmed V and J ends, which lost 3 bases and 2 bases, there was a span of 2 bases. From germline, CDR1 is DFQATT and CDR2 SNEGSKA (reference sequence).